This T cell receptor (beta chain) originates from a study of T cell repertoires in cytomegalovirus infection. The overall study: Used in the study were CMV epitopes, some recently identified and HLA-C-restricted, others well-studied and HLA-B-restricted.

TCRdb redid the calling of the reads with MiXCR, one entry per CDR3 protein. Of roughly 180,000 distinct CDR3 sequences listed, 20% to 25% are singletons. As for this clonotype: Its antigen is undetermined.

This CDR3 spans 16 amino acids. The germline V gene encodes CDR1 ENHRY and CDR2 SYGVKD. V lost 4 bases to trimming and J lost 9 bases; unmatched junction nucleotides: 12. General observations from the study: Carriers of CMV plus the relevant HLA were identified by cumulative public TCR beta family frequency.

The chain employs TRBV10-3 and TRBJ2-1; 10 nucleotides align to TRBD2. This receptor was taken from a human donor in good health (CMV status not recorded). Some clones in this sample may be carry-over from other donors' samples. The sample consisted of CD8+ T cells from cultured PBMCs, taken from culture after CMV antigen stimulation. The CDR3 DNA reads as TGTGCCATCAGTGTCCTCGAGCGGGGGGGTTTCGGTGAGCAGTTCTTC. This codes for CAISVLERGGFGEQFF.